These 16 T cell receptor beta chains originate from one sample sequenced in a study of T-cell reconstitution after alpha-beta-depleted transplantation in children. The authors prepared the TCRbeta library with unique molecular identifiers. From the PCR reads, TCRdb called clonotypes with MiXCR, one entry per CDR3 protein. The sample contains just over 350,000 distinct CDR3 sequences, 13% of which appear only once. The specimen was PBMCs, collected from the stem cell graft. The receptors come from a human donor who donated a stem cell graft to a child with Fanconi anemia.

This clonotype was observed many times. This sequence joins TRBV18 and TRBJ2-2, with a tentative D call TRBD2 (6 bases). CDR1 is KGHSH, CDR2 LQKENI, per germline. V lost 2 bases to trimming and J lost 3 bases, with 10 bases between them. The CDR3 has 15 residues. CDR3 amino acids: CASSPTSHDTGELFF. The DNA of the CDR3 is TGTGCCAGCTCACCAACTAGCCACGACACCGGGGAGCTGTTTTTT.

This clonotype was counted ten times or more. The chain is built from TRBV5-1 and TRBJ2-6; TRBD1 matches 8 bases. V gave up 0 bases and J gave up 0 bases; unmatched junction bases: 5. CDR1 and CDR2 from the germline V gene are SGHRS and YFSETQ. The CDR3 extends over 18 amino acids. CDR3 DNA sequence: TGCGCCAGCAGCTTGGTCGGGACAGGAAGCTCTGGGGCCAACGTCCTGACTTTC. This sequence encodes CASSLVGTGSSGANVLTF.

In this sample, this clonotype turned up many times. The V gene is TRBV12-3 or TRBV12-4, the J gene TRBJ2-7; the match to TRBD1 covers 9 bases. The J segment lost 5 bases and the V segment lost 4 bases, leaving 6 bases of the junction unmatched. The CDR3 runs 14 residues. The CDR3 nucleotides are TGTGCCAGCAGTTATCGGACAGGGGTCAACGAGCAGTACTTC. Its translation is CASSYRTGVNEQYF.

This clonotype was recorded at least ten times. The gene calls are TRBV12-3 or TRBV12-4 and TRBJ2-7, with D unclear. The CDR3 totals 14 residues. The ends were cut back, 3 bases at V and 4 bases at J, with 13 bases in the middle. The CDR3 sequence is CASSFAGPRYEQYF. The CDR3 DNA is TGTGCCAGCAGTTTTGCCGGGCCGCGGTACGAGCAGTACTTC.

The chain uses TRBV2 and TRBJ1-1; TRBD1 aligns across 8 bases. Germline V gene data show CDR1 as SNHLY and CDR2 as FYNNEI. Trimming at V came to 7 bases and at J to 0 bases, leaving 7 bases not matched to a gene. The CDR3 runs to 15 residues. This CDR3 reads CASILIQGVNTEAFF. CDR3 nucleotide sequence: TGTGCCAGCATTCTAATACAGGGGGTGAACACTGAAGCTTTCTTT.

The chain recombines TRBV29-1 with TRBJ1-2; no reliable D call. The CDR3 is 12 amino acids. The V gene lost 4 bases and the J gene lost 0 bases, with 6 bases spanning the gap. CDR1 and CDR2 from the germline V gene are SQVTM and ANQGSEA. The CDR3 DNA is TGCAGCGTTGTAACAGCTAACTATGGCTACACCTTC. This sequence encodes CSVVTANYGYTF.

This clonotype showed up just a few times. The chain uses TRBV30 and TRBJ2-1; TRBD1 agrees at 9 bases. The CDR3 runs 12 residues. In germline, CDR1 is GTSNPN, CDR2 SVGIG (reference sequence). The V segment lost 5 bases and the J segment 6 bases; nucleotides outside the gene matches: 2. The CDR3 DNA is TGTGCCTGGTTGACAGGGGGCAATGAGCAGTTCTTC. Translating gives CAWLTGGNEQFF.

The chain links TRBV7-9 to TRBJ1-5, with 8 bases that match TRBD1. Germline loops: CDR1 SEHNR, CDR2 FQNEAQ (reference sequence). This CDR3 has 13 amino acids. The J segment lost 7 bases and the V segment lost 5 bases, leaving 4 bases of the junction unmatched. CDR3 in DNA: TGTGCCAGCAGCCTACGGGACAGGCAGCCCCAGCATTTT. It is translated as CASSLRDRQPQHF.

In its sample, this clonotype was seen many times. This chain links TRBV12-5 with TRBJ2-3, with D unclear. The CDR3 loop spans 13 amino acids. Germline lookup yields CDR1 LGHNT and CDR2 FRNRAP. V was cut by 2 bases and J by 1 base, with 4 bases left in between. DNA of the CDR3: TGTGCTAGTGGTTTGTGGGGCACAGATACGCAGTATTTT. Translated: CASGLWGTDTQYF.

This clonotype was seen only a few times. This rearrangement joins TRBV14 to TRBJ2-1, with TRBD1 matching over 7 bases. The CDR3 is 19 amino acids. Germline CDR1 and CDR2: SGHDN and FVKESK. After removal of 3 bases from V and 0 bases from J, the junction contained 14 bases not matched to a gene. CDR3 DNA: TGTGCCAGCAGCCATCCTGGGGACAGATTCAAACACTCCTACAATGAGCAGTTCTTC. Its protein product is CASSHPGDRFKHSYNEQFF.

This clonotype appeared a few times. The J gene is TRBJ2-1, the V gene TRBV12-3 or TRBV12-4; 9 bases align to TRBD2. The V and J ends lost 6 bases and 4 bases, in that order; junction bases with no gene match: 7. This CDR3 contains 15 residues. The CDR3 region has the DNA TGTGCCAGCAGCTTCTTGCGGGGGGGTTACAATGAGCAGTTCTTC. The encoded protein is CASSFLRGGYNEQFF.

This clonotype occurred many times. This rearrangement joins TRBV5-1 to TRBJ2-5; D is undetermined. The CDR3 contains 13 residues. V was pared by 0 bases and J by 4 bases, with 7 bases between. Looked up from germline, CDR1 is SGHRS and CDR2 is YFSETQ. The CDR3 sequence is CASSLVLSETQYF. The DNA of the CDR3 is TGCGCCAGCAGCTTGGTACTATCAGAGACCCAGTACTTC.

This clonotype has more than one count but fewer than ten. This CDR3 is CASSQSSGNGETQYF. The CDR3 nucleotides read TGTGCCAGCAGCCAGAGCAGCGGCAACGGGGAGACCCAGTACTTC. The chain is built from TRBV6-1 and TRBJ2-5; a weak D match, TRBD2 (5 bases). V lost 6 bases to trimming and J lost 5 bases, with 19 bases between them. Germline CDR1 MNHNS, CDR2 SASEGT. This CDR3 region has 15 residues.

This clonotype was observed once. Relative to the germline gene, one junction end is altered; a read error may explain this. The J gene is TRBJ1-3, the V gene TRBV4-1, with D perhaps matching TRBD1 (6 bases). Germline V gene sequence: CDR1 MGHRA, CDR2 YSYEKL. The CDR3 length is 17 residues. CDR3 sequence reads: CAISHLFKQGGGNTIYF. The CDR3 nucleotides read TGCGCCATCAGCCACCTCTTCAAACAGGGTGGAGGAAACACCATATATTTT.

The chain employs TRBV12-3 or TRBV12-4 and TRBJ2-6; possibly TRBD1 for D (5 bases). This CDR3 spans 15 amino acids. Trimming shortened V by 5 bases and J by 0 bases, and 8 bases separated the two germline ends. CDR3 DNA: TGTGCCAGCAGTCAAAGGGGCTCTGGGGCCAACGTCCTGACTTTC. Its translation: CASSQRGSGANVLTF.

This clonotype appeared a few times. In nucleotides, the CDR3 is TGTGCCAGCAGTCCCCCCAGGGAGGTCAATGAGCAGTTCTTC. Its protein is CASSPPREVNEQFF. The gene calls are TRBV28 and TRBJ2-1, with TRBD2 as a possible D gene (6 bases). In germline, CDR1 is MDHEN, CDR2 SYDVKM. Trimming took 5 bases from V and 6 from J, leaving 14 bases between them. This CDR3 contains 14 residues.